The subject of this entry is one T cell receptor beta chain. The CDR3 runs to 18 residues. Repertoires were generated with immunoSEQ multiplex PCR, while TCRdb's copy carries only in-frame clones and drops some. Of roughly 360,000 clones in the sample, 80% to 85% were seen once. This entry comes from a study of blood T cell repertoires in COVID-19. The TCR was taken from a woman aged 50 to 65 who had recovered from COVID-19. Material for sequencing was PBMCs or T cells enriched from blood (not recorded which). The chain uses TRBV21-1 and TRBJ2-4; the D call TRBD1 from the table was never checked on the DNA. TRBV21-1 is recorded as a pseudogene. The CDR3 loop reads CASSKAKIRTGSKNIQYF. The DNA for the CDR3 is TGTGCCAGCAGCAAGGCTAAAATAAGGACAGGGTCCAAAAACATTCAGTACTTC.